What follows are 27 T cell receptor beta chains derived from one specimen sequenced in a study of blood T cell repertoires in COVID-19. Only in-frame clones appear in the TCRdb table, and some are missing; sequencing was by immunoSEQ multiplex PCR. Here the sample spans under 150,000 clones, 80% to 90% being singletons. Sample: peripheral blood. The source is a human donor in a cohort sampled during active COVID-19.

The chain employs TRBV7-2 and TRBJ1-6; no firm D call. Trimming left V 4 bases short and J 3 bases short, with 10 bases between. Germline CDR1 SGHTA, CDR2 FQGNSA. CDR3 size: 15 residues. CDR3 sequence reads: CASSSQFFYNSPLHF. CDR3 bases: TGTGCCAGCAGCTCACAGTTTTTCTATAATTCACCCCTCCACTTT.

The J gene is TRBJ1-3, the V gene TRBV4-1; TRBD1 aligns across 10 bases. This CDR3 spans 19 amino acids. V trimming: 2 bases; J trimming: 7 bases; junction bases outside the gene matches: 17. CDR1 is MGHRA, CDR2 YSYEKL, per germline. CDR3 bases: TGCGCCAGCAGCCAACTACCCTCCTTTCCGGGACAGGGGCGGAACACCATATATTTT. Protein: CASSQLPSFPGQGRNTIYF.

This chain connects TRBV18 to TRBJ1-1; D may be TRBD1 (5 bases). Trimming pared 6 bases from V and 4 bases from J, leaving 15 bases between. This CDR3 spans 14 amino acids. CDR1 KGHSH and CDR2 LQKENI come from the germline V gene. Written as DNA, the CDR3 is TGTGCCAGCTCGCGGGGGGTTGAAGGCACTGAAGCTTTCTTT. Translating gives CASSRGVEGTEAFF. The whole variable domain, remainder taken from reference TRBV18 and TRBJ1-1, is NAGVMQNPRHLVRRRGQEARLRCSPMKGHSHVYWYRQLPEEGLKFMVYLQKENIIDESGMPKERFSAEFPKEGPSILRIQQVVRGDSAAYFCASSRGVEGTEAFFGQGTRLTVV.

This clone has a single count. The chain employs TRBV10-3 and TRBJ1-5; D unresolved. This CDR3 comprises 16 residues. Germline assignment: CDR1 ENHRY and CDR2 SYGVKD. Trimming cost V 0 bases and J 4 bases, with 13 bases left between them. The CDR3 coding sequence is TGTGCCATCAGTGAGTCGACCTTGGGGAGGAATCAGCCCCAGCATTTT. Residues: CAISESTLGRNQPQHF.

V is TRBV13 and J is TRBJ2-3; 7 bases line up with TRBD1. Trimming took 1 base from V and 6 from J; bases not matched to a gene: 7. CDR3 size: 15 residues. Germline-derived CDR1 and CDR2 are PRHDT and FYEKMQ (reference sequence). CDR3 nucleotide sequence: TGTGCCAGCAGCTTAGAAGCCGAGGGGGCGGATACGCAGTATTTT. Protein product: CASSLEAEGADTQYF.

CDR3: CASSLNPGVNYGYTF. In DNA form, the CDR3 reads TGCGCCAGCAGCTTAAATCCAGGGGTAAACTATGGCTACACCTTC. The rearrangement joins TRBV5-1 to TRBJ1-2; possibly TRBD1 for D (6 bases). The V gene's germline CDR1 is SGHRS and CDR2 YFSETQ. Trimming took 2 bases from V and 2 from J, leaving 13 bases between them. The CDR3 extends over 15 amino acids.

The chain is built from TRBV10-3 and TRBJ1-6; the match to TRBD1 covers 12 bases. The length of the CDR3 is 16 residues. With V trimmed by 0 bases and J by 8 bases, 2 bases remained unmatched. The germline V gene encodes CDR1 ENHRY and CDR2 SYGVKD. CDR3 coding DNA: TGTGCCATCAGTGAGTCGGGACAGGGGGCTTATTCACCCCTCCACTTT. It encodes CAISESGQGAYSPLHF.

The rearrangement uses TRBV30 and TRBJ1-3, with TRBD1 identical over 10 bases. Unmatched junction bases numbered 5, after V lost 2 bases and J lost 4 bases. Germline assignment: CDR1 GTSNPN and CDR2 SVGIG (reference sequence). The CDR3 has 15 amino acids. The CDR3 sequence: CAWSLDRGQGNTIYF. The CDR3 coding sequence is TGTGCCTGGAGTTTAGACAGGGGGCAAGGAAACACCATATATTTT.

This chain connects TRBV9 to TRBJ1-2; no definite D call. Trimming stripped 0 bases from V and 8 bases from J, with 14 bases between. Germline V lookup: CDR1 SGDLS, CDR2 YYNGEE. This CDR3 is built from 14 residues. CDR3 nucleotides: TGTGCCAGCAGCGTAGCAATGACTTCGTCGGGCTACACCTTC. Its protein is CASSVAMTSSGYTF.

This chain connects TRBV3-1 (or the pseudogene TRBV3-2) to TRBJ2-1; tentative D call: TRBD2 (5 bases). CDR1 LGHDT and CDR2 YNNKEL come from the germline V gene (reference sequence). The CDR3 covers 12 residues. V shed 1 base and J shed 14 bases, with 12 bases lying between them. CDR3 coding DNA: TGTGCCAGCAGCCAAGGGACTTCTAGGAAGTTCTTC. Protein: CASSQGTSRKFF.

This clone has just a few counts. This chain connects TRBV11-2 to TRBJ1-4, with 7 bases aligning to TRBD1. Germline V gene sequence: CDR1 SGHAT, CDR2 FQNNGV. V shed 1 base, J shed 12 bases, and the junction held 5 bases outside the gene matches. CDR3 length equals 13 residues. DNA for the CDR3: TGTGCCAGCAGCTTAGGTGACAGGGCTGAACTGTTTTTT. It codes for CASSLGDRAELFF.

The CDR3 region is CASTRPQGAGGYTF. The CDR3 nucleotides are TGTGCCAGCACTAGACCACAGGGGGCAGGCGGCTACACCTTC. The chain joins TRBV6-6 to TRBJ1-2; TRBD1 matches 9 bases. There are 14 residues in the CDR3. Germline CDR1 reads MNHNY; CDR2 reads SVGAGI (reference sequence). The V gene end was trimmed by 7 bases and the J gene end by 8 bases; junction bases not matched to a gene: 11.

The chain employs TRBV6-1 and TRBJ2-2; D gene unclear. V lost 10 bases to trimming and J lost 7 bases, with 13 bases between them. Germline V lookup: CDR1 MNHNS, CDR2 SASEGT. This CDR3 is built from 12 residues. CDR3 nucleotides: TGTGCCATCTCCCCGGTCGGCGGGGAGCTGTTTTTT. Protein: CAISPVGGELFF.

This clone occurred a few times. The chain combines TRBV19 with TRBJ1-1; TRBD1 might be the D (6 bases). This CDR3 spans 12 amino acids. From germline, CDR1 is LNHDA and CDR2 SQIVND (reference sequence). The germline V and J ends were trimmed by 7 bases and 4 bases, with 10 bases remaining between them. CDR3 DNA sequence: TGTGCCAGTATGGCGGGGGCCACTGAAGCTTTCTTT. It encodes CASMAGATEAFF.

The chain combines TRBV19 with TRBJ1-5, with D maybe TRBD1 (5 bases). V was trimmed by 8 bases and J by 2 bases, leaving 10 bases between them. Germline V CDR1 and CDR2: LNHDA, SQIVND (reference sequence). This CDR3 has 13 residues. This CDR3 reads CASGQGGNQPQHF. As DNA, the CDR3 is TGTGCCAGTGGCCAAGGGGGCAATCAGCCCCAGCATTTT.

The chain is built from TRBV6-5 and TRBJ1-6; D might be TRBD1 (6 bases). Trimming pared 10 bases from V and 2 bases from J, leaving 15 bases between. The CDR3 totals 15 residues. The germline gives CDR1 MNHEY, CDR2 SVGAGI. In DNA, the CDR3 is TGTGCCACCCAGGCCGGGACACCCTATAATTCACCCCTCCACTTT. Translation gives CATQAGTPYNSPLHF.

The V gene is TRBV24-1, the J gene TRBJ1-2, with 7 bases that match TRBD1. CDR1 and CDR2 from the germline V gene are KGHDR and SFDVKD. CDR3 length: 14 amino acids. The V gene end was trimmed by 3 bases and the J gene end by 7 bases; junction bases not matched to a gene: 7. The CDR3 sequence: CATSDETGRGGYTF. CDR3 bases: TGTGCCACCAGTGATGAGACAGGGCGGGGTGGCTACACCTTC.

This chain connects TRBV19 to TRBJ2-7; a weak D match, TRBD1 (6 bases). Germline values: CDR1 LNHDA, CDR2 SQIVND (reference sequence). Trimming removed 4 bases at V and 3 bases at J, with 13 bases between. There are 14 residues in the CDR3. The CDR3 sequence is CASSSPGHNYEQYF. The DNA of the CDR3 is TGTGCCAGTAGTAGCCCGGGACATAACTACGAGCAGTACTTC.

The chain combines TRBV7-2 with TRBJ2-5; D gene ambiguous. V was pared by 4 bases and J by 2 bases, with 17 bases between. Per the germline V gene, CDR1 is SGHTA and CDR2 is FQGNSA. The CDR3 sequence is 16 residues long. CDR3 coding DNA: TGTGCCAGCAGCTACCACACGGGTCCCCCACAAGAGACCCAGTACTTC. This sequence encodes CASSYHTGPPQETQYF.

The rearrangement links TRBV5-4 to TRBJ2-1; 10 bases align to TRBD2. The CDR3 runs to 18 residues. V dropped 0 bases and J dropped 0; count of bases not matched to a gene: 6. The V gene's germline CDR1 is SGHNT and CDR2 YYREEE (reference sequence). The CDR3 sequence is CASSLGLAGVSSYNEQFF. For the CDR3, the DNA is TGTGCCAGCAGCTTGGGACTAGCGGGCGTTAGCTCCTACAATGAGCAGTTCTTC.

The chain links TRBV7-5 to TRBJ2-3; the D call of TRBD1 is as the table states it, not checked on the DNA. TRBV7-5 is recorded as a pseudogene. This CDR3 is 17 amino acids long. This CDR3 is CARSPRDRALSTDTQYF. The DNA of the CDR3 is TGTGCCAGAAGCCCGAGGGACAGGGCCCTTAGCACAGATACGCAGTATTTT.

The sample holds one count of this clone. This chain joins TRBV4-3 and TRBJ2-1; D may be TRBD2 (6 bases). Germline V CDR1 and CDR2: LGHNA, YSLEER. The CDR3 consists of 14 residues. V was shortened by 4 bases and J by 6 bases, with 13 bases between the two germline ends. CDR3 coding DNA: TGCGCCAGCAGCCGCACTAGCCGGTTCAATGAGCAGTTCTTC. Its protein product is CASSRTSRFNEQFF.

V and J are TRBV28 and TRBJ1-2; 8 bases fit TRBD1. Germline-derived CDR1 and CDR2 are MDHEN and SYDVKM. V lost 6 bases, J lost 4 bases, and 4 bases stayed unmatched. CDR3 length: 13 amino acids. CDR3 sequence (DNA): TGTGCCAGCAGCGGGGACAGGCTCTATGGCTACACCTTC. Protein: CASSGDRLYGYTF.

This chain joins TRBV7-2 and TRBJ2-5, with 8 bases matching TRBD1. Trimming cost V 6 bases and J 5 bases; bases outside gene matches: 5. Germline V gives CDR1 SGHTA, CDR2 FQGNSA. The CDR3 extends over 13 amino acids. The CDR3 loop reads CASRSQGGETQYF. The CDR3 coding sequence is TGTGCCAGCAGATCACAGGGGGGTGAGACCCAGTACTTC.

CDR3: CASTGQGRDTLHF. CDR3 bases: TGTGCCAGCACTGGGCAGGGTCGGGACACCCTCCACTTT. The gene calls are TRBV25-1 and TRBJ1-6; D perhaps matches TRBD1 (6 bases). This CDR3 spans 13 amino acids. CDR1 and CDR2 (germline): MGHDK, SYGVNS. Trimming took 7 bases from V and 14 from J, leaving 18 bases between them.

The CDR3 spells CASSRDTTYYGYTF. In DNA form, the CDR3 reads TGTGCCAGCAGCCGGGACACGACTTACTATGGCTACACCTTC. This chain connects TRBV9 to TRBJ1-2; D possibly corresponds to TRBD1 (6 bases). This CDR3 contains 14 residues. The ends were cut back, 4 bases at V and 3 bases at J, with 13 bases in the middle. From germline, CDR1 is SGDLS and CDR2 YYNGEE.

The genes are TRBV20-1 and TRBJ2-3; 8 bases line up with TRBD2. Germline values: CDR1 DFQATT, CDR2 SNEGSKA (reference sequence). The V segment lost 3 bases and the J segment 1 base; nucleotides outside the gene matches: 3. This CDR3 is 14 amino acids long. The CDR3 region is CSASAGGGTDTQYF. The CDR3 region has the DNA TGCAGTGCTAGTGCGGGGGGTGGCACAGATACGCAGTATTTT.